This T cell receptor beta chain derives from a study of T cells in Graves' hyperthyroidism and ophthalmopathy (dated 2019 in TCRdb). With respect to the entire study: Peripheral blood was sampled at the time of initial diagnosis, prior to any treatment. According to the paper, TCR Vbeta CDR3 sequencing was carried out on 135 peripheral blood samples, which came from around 43 ophthalmopathy, fewer than 80 hyperthyroidism and approximately 17 progressor patients. TCR V-J signatures able to tell the groups apart were searched for in a discovery cohort of around 95 patients, of whom fewer than 45 had Graves' ophthalmopathy and around 56 had stable Graves' hyperthyroidism. For training and testing, the 80 to 100 patients in the discovery cohort were randomly divided in a 7:3 ratio. Whether ophthalmopathy could be predicted prospectively was tested in an independent validation cohort made up of under 20 hyperthyroidism patients plus 17 patients who later progressed to ophthalmopathy. Once sampling was done, hyperthyroidism patients were given methimazole at a starting dose of 30 mg daily, whereas ophthalmopathy patients were given high-dose intravenous methylprednisolone. In more than 5 Graves' hyperthyroidism patients, the study also compared T-cell repertoires from thyroid tissue with T-cell repertoires from blood.

Per the germline V gene, MNHEY is the CDR1 and SVGEGT is the CDR2. The CDR3 measures 11 amino acids from cysteine to phenylalanine. Only CDR3 DNA remains: 33 bases, in frame from the first base. V is cut by 5 bases and J by 4 bases, and the space between the germline ends is 5 bases. As for this clonotype: The clone's antigen remains unknown. No much larger clone is present one base from it, and per-base qualities are unavailable.

General study outcomes and caveats: Most expanded thyroid clonotypes (frequency above 0.001) were also found in blood, which suggests that blood repertoires may mirror thyroid immune responses. A 13 V-J signature model separated ophthalmopathy from stable hyperthyroidism, with nearly 90% sensitivity and roughly 81% specificity in cross-validation and 80%/75% in testing. Sample size was not statistically predetermined, and investigators were not blinded to group allocation. In validation, the model predicted progression to ophthalmopathy a median of approximately 6.6 months before onset, with about 67% sensitivity and 72.22% specificity.

The TCR beta CDR3 regions were amplified from the RNA transcripts. A first-round RT-PCR of the TCR CDR3 used the HTBI primer set with the Qiagen OneStep RT-PCR kit. A second multiplex PCR round built the libraries, followed by size selection and purification. Sequencing of the libraries was done on an Illumina HiSeq2000 using paired-end 100 bp reads. As for how the authors treated the data: SOAPnuke was used to process the raw data, with reads discarded if the reads contained adapters or uncalled bases, had a mean Phred below 15, or lacked an exact constant-primer or identifier match. High-quality paired reads were merged with COPE v1.2.5, and unique nucleotide sequences were defined as clonotypes. MiTCR v1.1 was used to align clonotypes to the IMGT TRBV, TRBD and TRBJ reference segments. The analysis included only V-J combinations with a frequency above 0.0001, which together covered 98% to 99.2% of the repertoires. A TCS score was defined as the ratio between F50 (clonal expansion) and ExV (chaos), using BLOSUM62-based TCRdist between CDR3 peptides within each V-J. Welch's t-statistics and random forest reduced roughly 540 V-J features to around 14, which were used in a naive Bayes classifier (R e1071). In-frame beta chains were kept once TCRdb had trimmed the public reads at Q25 with fastp and called clones with MiXCR. Duplicate CDR3 protein sequences are folded into a single record with the most common DNA and genes. These V and J calls derive from TCRdb rather than the authors' analysis. In all, the sample holds 250,000 to 300,000 distinct CDR3 sequences, and roughly 18% of those were seen once. The ten biggest clones cover roughly 40% of the sample.

In the ophthalmopathy patients, disease was moderately to severely active, with a Clinical Activity Score of 3 or more, a NOSPECS grade of 4 or more, and a duration of less than 3 months. Patients with uncontrolled infections, other autoimmune diseases, pregnancy or lactation were excluded. Diagnoses were established on the basis of clinical symptoms, serum thyroxine and TRAb, thyroid ultrasound, and orbital computed tomography. PBMCs were separated from roughly 10 ml of fresh peripheral blood using Ficoll-Paque density gradient centrifugation. Total RNA was extracted with Trizol reagent, and quality was checked on an Agilent 2100 Bioanalyzer.

This clonotype was obtained from a man aged 50 or older with Graves' ophthalmopathy. Sequencing input: blood. The V and J segments used are TRBV6-2 or TRBV6-3 and TRBJ2-5; no D gene call is confident. The CDR3 here reads CASSTRETQYF. The DNA reads as follows: TGTGCCAGCAGTACCCGAGAGACCCAGTACTTC.